This T cell receptor beta chain was sequenced during a study of blood T cell repertoires in COVID-19. Measured with immunoSEQ multiplex PCR; TCRdb has only the in-frame clones, and not every one. The sample includes about 160,000 clones, approximately 80% of them seen just once. Material: PBMCs or T cells enriched from blood (not recorded which). The TCR comes from a man in his forties or fifties who had recovered from COVID-19.

CDR3: CASSAFGNTIYF. In nucleotides, the CDR3 is TGTGCCAGCAGCGCTTTCGGAAACACCATATATTTT. The chain links TRBV9 to TRBJ1-3; D is unresolved. The CDR3 totals 12 residues. Germline lookup yields CDR1 SGDLS and CDR2 YYNGEE. V was pared by 3 bases and J by 4 bases, with 5 bases between.